These 20 T cell receptor beta chains originate from one sample sequenced in a study of T cell clonotyping in hematopoietic cell transplantation. Sequenced by immunoSEQ multiplex PCR; TCRdb stores in-frame clones only, minus some. In the table there are 4,600 or so clones, approximately 80% of which are singletons. Here the sequenced sample was peripheral blood mononuclear cells, taken 100 days after allogeneic stem cell transplant. Receptors were obtained from a female patient aged 50 to 65 who had an allogeneic stem cell transplant from an unrelated donor, so the T cells may come from the graft donor. Some clones in this sample may be carry-over from other donors' samples.

This chain joins TRBV7-2 and TRBJ1-5; D call uncertain. V was clipped by 1 base and J by 5 bases, with 15 bases between them. This CDR3 has 16 amino acids. Germline-derived CDR1 and CDR2 are SGHTA and FQGNSA. CDR3 DNA sequence: TGTGCCAGCAGCTTAGGGACGCGGGGTGGCGATCAGCCCCAGCATTTT. Translation: CASSLGTRGGDQPQHF.

The V call is TRBV6-1, the J call TRBJ2-7; D is tentatively TRBD1 or TRBD2 (5 bases each). V was pared by 2 bases and J by 5 bases, with 16 bases between. Germline V gene lookup returns CDR1 MNHNS and CDR2 SASEGT. The CDR3 extends over 15 amino acids. CDR3 DNA sequence: TGTGCCAGCAGTGAACGAGGGATCAGGGCCCACGAGCAGTACTTC. Residues: CASSERGIRAHEQYF.

The V call is TRBV11-3, the J call TRBJ2-1; D remains ambiguous. This CDR3 spans 15 amino acids. V lost 1 base and J lost 5, with 12 bases in between. Germline V gene data show CDR1 as SGHNT and CDR2 as YENEEA. CDR3 coding DNA: TGTGCCAGCAGCTTAGGGAGCAAGACCCACAATGAGCAGTTCTTC. Translated: CASSLGSKTHNEQFF. Variable domain in full (rest from reference TRBV11-3 and TRBJ2-1): EAGVVQSPRYKIIEKKQPVAFWCNPISGHNTLYWYLQNLGQGPELLIRYENEEAVDDSQLPKDRFSAERLKGVDSTLKIQPAELGDSAVYLCASSLGSKTHNEQFFGPGTRLTVL.

The chain joins TRBV5-4 to TRBJ1-2; D is undetermined. CDR1 SGHNT and CDR2 YYREEE come from the germline V gene (reference sequence). V was pared by 4 bases and J by 5 bases, with 18 bases between. This CDR3 region has 15 residues. This CDR3 is CASSHLLEIGYGYTF. The DNA for the CDR3 is TGTGCCAGCAGCCATTTACTGGAGATAGGGTATGGCTACACCTTC.

The rearrangement uses TRBV6-5 and TRBJ2-7, with D unresolved. CDR1 and CDR2 (germline): MNHEY, SVGAGI. Trimming took 6 bases from V and 2 from J, leaving 5 bases between them. The CDR3 has 11 amino acids. CDR3 coding DNA: TGTGCCAGCAGCACGACCTACGAGCAGTACTTC. Translating it yields CASSTTYEQYF.

V gene TRBV5-1 combines with J gene TRBJ2-7; 8 positions match TRBD1. V lost 4 bases and J lost 0; bases outside the gene matches: 6. The CDR3 is 15 amino acids. Germline CDR1 is SGHRS and CDR2 is YFSETQ. Written as DNA, the CDR3 is TGCGCCAGCAGCGGCAGACAGGGGAGCTCCTACGAGCAGTACTTC. Its translation is CASSGRQGSSYEQYF.

The chain employs TRBV5-6 and TRBJ1-5; 8 bases line up with TRBD1. The CDR3 consists of 14 residues. The V segment lost 7 bases and the J segment 5 bases; nucleotides outside the gene matches: 8. Germline CDR1 reads SGHDT; CDR2 reads YYEEEE. As DNA, the CDR3 is TGTGCCAGCGGCCACGGACAGGGAGATCAGCCCCAGCATTTT. This sequence encodes CASGHGQGDQPQHF.

The J gene is TRBJ2-3, the V gene TRBV2; 11 positions agree with TRBD2. The CDR3 contains 17 residues. V shed 4 bases and J 10 bases; nucleotides not matched to a gene: 16. The V gene's germline CDR1 is SNHLY and CDR2 FYNNEI. The CDR3 loop is CASSGLAGSASRDAQYF. CDR3 bases: TGTGCCAGCAGTGGACTAGCGGGGAGTGCCTCCAGGGATGCGCAGTATTTT.

There are a few counts of this clone. The chain has TRBV2 and TRBJ1-5, with D possibly matching TRBD1 (5 bases). CDR1 is SNHLY, CDR2 FYNNEI, per germline. CDR3 length equals 13 residues. Trimming took 8 bases from V and 0 from J, leaving 8 bases between them. CDR3 sequence reads: CASQGYSNQPQHF. CDR3 nucleotide sequence: TGTGCCAGCCAGGGATATAGCAATCAGCCCCAGCATTTT. The full variable domain, with the rest looked up from reference TRBV2 and TRBJ1-5, is EPEVTQTPSHQVTQMGQEVILRCVPISNHLYFYWYRQILGQKVEFLVSFYNNEISEKSEIFDDQFSVERPDGSNFTLKIRSTKLEDSAMYFCASQGYSNQPQHFGDGTRLSIL.

This chain links TRBV5-8 with TRBJ2-1; 9 bases align to TRBD2. The CDR3 runs to 18 residues. Germline V gene lookup returns CDR1 SGHTS and CDR2 YDEGEE. V was pared by 3 bases and J by 8 bases, with 18 bases of the junction left unmatched. This chain's CDR3 is CASSSLISRGGLAHEQFF. The CDR3 coding sequence is TGTGCCAGCAGCTCCCTTATATCGCGGGGGGGGCTGGCCCATGAGCAGTTCTTC.

J is TRBJ1-6 and V is TRBV27; possibly TRBD1 for D (6 bases). Trimming took 6 bases from V and 2 from J, leaving 11 bases between them. This CDR3 contains 15 residues. Germline CDR1 is MNHEY and CDR2 is SMNVEV (reference sequence). The CDR3 DNA sequence: TGTGCCAGCAGGGCAGGGGAAGCCTATAATTCACCCCTCCACTTT. Its protein is CASRAGEAYNSPLHF.

V is TRBV12-5 and J is TRBJ1-3; D is unresolved. The CDR3 consists of 11 residues. V lost 6 bases and J 4 bases, leaving 4 bases between the germline ends. Germline V CDR1 and CDR2: LGHNT, FRNRAP. The CDR3 loop is CASGVGNTIYF. CDR3 bases: TGTGCTAGTGGGGTAGGAAACACCATATATTTT. The complete variable domain, with remaining parts taken from reference TRBV12-5 and TRBJ1-3, reads DARVTQTPRHKVTEMGQEVTMRCQPILGHNTVFWYRQTMMQGLELLAYFRNRAPLDDSGMPKDRFSAEMPDATLATLKIQPSEPRDSAVYFCASGVGNTIYFGEGSWLTVV.

The V and J genes are TRBV6-1 and TRBJ2-7; 9 positions match TRBD2. Germline CDR1 MNHNS, CDR2 SASEGT. The CDR3 is 14 amino acids. Trimming cost V 7 bases and J 2 bases; bases outside gene matches: 6. CDR3 nucleotides: TGTGCCAGCAAGAGTAGCGGGGGAACCTACGAGCAGTACTTC. Encoded protein: CASKSSGGTYEQYF.

The chain recombines TRBV7-2 with TRBJ2-2; 7 bases line up with TRBD2. Germline trimming cut 6 bases from V and 5 bases from J; bases unmatched to any gene: 9. Looked up from germline, CDR1 is SGHTA and CDR2 is FQGNSA. The CDR3 totals 15 residues. The CDR3 nucleotides are TGTGCCAGCAGTTCAAGGGCTAGCGGTACCGGGGAGCTGTTTTTT. It codes for CASSSRASGTGELFF.

This clone was recorded only once. This sequence joins TRBV27 and TRBJ2-7; D possibly uses TRBD1 or TRBD2 (6 bases each). CDR3 length: 17 amino acids. Per germline, CDR1 MNHEY and CDR2 SMNVEV (reference sequence). V was shortened by 5 bases and J by 9 bases, with 29 bases between the two germline ends. CDR3 sequence: CASSQLPGEEPTSGQYF. The CDR3 nucleotides are TGTGCCAGCAGTCAGCTCCCAGGGGAGGAACCGACATCTGGGCAGTACTTC.

DNA of the CDR3: TGCGCCAGCAGCTTGAAGGGGCAGGGAGGGGTTTACAATGAGCAGTTCTTC. Translation gives CASSLKGQGGVYNEQFF. This rearrangement joins TRBV5-1 to TRBJ2-1; 7 nucleotides match TRBD2. Per germline, CDR1 SGHRS and CDR2 YFSETQ. The CDR3 has 17 amino acids. V trimming: 1 base; J trimming: 4 bases; junction bases outside the gene matches: 11. Full variable domain (outside the CDR3, taken from reference TRBV5-1 and TRBJ2-1): KAGVTQTPRYLIKTRGQQVTLSCSPISGHRSVSWYQQTPGQGLQFLFEYFSETQRNKGNFPGRFSGRQFSNSRSEMNVSTLELGDSALYLCASSLKGQGGVYNEQFFGPGTRLTVL.

The chain joins TRBV5-1 to TRBJ2-3, with 7 bases fitting TRBD2. The CDR3 length is 16 residues. CDR1 is SGHRS and CDR2 is YFSETQ in the germline V gene. The junction had 10 bases not matched to a gene; V was cut back by 6 bases and J by 0 bases. CDR3 loop: CASKRGGASSTDTQYF. CDR3 nucleotides: TGCGCCAGCAAACGGGGAGGGGCCTCTAGCACAGATACGCAGTATTTT.

CDR3 residues: CASSERGDTDTQYF. DNA for the CDR3: TGTGCCAGCAGTGAGCGGGGGGACACAGATACGCAGTATTTT. The chain employs TRBV6-4 and TRBJ2-3; 8 bases are a match to TRBD2. With V trimmed by 3 bases and J by 2 bases, 1 base remained unmatched. Germline loops: CDR1 MRHNA, CDR2 SNTAGT. The CDR3 length is 14 residues.

The chain carries TRBV18 and TRBJ1-6; D remains unclear. This CDR3 has 16 amino acids. Trimming left V 3 bases short and J 5 bases short, with 14 bases between. Germline lookup yields CDR1 KGHSH and CDR2 LQKENI. CDR3 residues: CASSPAPQHHNSPLHF. In nucleotides, the CDR3 is TGTGCCAGCTCACCTGCCCCCCAGCACCATAATTCACCCCTCCACTTT.

CDR3 coding DNA: TGCAGCGTTGGGGGTGCAGGGTACGGGCAAGAGACCCAGTACTTC. Translated: CSVGGAGYGQETQYF. The chain recombines TRBV29-1 with TRBJ2-5; tentatively, D is TRBD1 (5 bases). V lost 4 bases, J lost 2 bases, and 17 bases lay in between. Germline CDR1 and CDR2: SQVTM and ANQGSEA. This CDR3 contains 15 residues.